Described below is a single T cell receptor beta chain sequence and its context. Many counts were recorded for this clonotype. Its antigen is unknown. No clone much larger than this one lies a single base away; base qualities are absent. The germline V gene (reference sequence) sets CDR1 to DFQATT and CDR2 to SNEGSKA. Counted from cysteine to phenylalanine, this CDR3 has 14 amino acids. The entry retains the CDR3 DNA only, 42 bases that are in frame from base 1. Relative to germline, V is 6 bases shorter and J is 0 bases shorter, with 11 bases between their ends. This sample's time point label indicates: patch test 1, 2 weeks after DPC sensitization. Interpreted using the paper, the treatment or condition label stands for: therapeutic diphenylcyclopropenone sensitization with weekly scalp DPC. At each patch-test visit, blood was drawn before the patch test was applied. Patients were considered eligible if aged 18 to 70, diagnosed with alopecia and deemed suitable for DPC therapy, and patients were excluded if pregnant. Total RNA was extracted from unfractionated whole blood collected in Tempus Blood RNA tubes.

The library was generated by RACE. TCRdb names NextSeq 500 as the instrument used. Library preparation attached unique molecular identifiers to individual cDNA molecules for quantitative, reproducible TCR counting. Each blood RNA sample was used to sequence both TCR alpha and TCR beta chains. The paper's data handling went like this. Samples had a median of roughly 98,000 TCRs, with a range from roughly 20,000 to 690,600. The Decombinator software suite was used to annotate V, J and CDR3 in the TCR reads. To make PS versus PT1 abundance plots, every sample was subsampled to the same number of TCRs (28,000). Expanded TCRs were defined as absent before sensitization and observed at least eight times at the 2-week time point. In-frame beta chains were kept once TCRdb had trimmed the public reads at Q25 with fastp and called clones with MiXCR. Rows with one shared CDR3 protein collapse into an entry with the most common genes and DNA. The V and J calls reflect TCRdb's pipeline rather than the authors' work. The sample has some 180,000 distinct CDR3 sequences on record, about 22% of them singletons. The ten most abundant clones make up approximately 6.7% of the sample.

The sample comes from a study of human T cells and chemical hapten exposure (dated by TCRdb to about 2021). Looking at the study overall: For sensitization, 2% DPC in acetone was applied to a roughly 2 cm by roughly 2 cm area of upper inner arm skin. Patients additionally received weekly therapeutic DPC doses to the scalp throughout the approximately 24-week study period. Patch testing on the upper back used Finn chambers containing 0.01% DPC, with scoring done after 6 days according to International Contact Dermatitis Research Group standards. The patient cohort, mostly female, included alopecia areata with under or over 50% scalp involvement, alopecia totalis and alopecia universalis. Libraries were pooled for sequencing, and per-sample TCR yields varied mainly because of small differences in library volumes within the pool. This study followed changes in the peripheral blood TCR repertoire in vivo during primary and secondary sensitization of alopecia patients to the hapten diphenylcyclopropenone (DPC). Patient blood was sampled pre-sensitization (week 0) and at 2, 6 and about 24 weeks after DPC sensitization. About 30 alopecia patients provided blood for TCR sequencing at one to four time points (pre-sensitization, 2, 6 and 24 weeks).

Here is what the overall study found, with its caveats: Because all patients had alopecia, a presumed autoimmune disease, the immune response of the patients might differ from that of healthy individuals. After repeated subsampling, changes were observed in the strength of the expansion versus patch-test correlation and in the threshold at which the correlation became significant. Patch test score was positively correlated with the number of PT1 expanded TCRs, with significance at thresholds 8, 16 and 32 but not at 4. The number of TCRs above 1 in 1000 frequency did not change with DPC sensitization; there was no evidence of global repertoire structure alterations. Significantly more large CDR3 similarity clusters were formed by expanded TCRs than by pre-sensitization or healthy control sets, consistent with antigen-driven responses.

The receptor's source is a woman aged 50 to 65 with alopecia areata. Some clones in this sample may be carry-over from other donors' samples. The sequencing here drew on whole blood, taken in connection with sensitization to the hapten diphenylcyclopropenone (DPC). The chain is made from TRBV20-1 and TRBJ1-4, with an unclear D gene assignment. The DNA is TGCAGTGCAAGTGACCCGTCAACTAATGAAAAACTGTTTTTT. Translated, this is CSASDPSTNEKLFF.